This is a list of T cell receptor beta chains from one sample in a study of T cell responses to AZD1222 COVID-19 vaccine. Sequenced by immunoSEQ multiplex PCR; TCRdb stores in-frame clones only, minus some. The sample includes 90,000 to 150,000 clones, approximately 86% of them seen just once. This sample comprised peripheral blood, obtained 28 days after the second AZD1222 dose. Receptor source: an adult who received the AZD1222 COVID-19 vaccine. Each CDR3 is given with its conserved first and last residue. Each record gives: clone size, J gene, V gene, CDR3 length, D gene, CDR3 protein, CDR3 DNA. A D gene is named only where the DNA matches it firmly. Clone size is given for some rows only: seen once, a few or many times, or a class if the clone is expanded.

-,TRBJ1-1,TRBV7-2,15,-,CASSAQQGMNTEAFF,TGTGCCAGCAGCGCTCAACAGGGAATGAACACTGAAGCTTTCTTT
-,TRBJ2-3,TRBV30,15,TRBD2,CAWTMTSGRAGTQYF,TGTGCCTGGACCATGACTAGCGGGAGGGCCGGTACGCAGTATTTT
few,TRBJ1-1,TRBV2,16,-,CASSEPGGQGSTEAFF,TGTGCCAGCAGTGAACCTGGGGGACAAGGGTCCACTGAAGCTTTCTTT
once,TRBJ2-3,TRBV11-2,12,-,CASSIGRDTQYF,TGTGCCAGCAGCATAGGCAGAGATACGCAGTATTTT
-,TRBJ2-4,TRBV5-4,14,TRBD2,CASRDLAGGNIQYF,TGTGCCAGCAGAGATCTAGCGGGGGGAAACATTCAGTACTTC
-,TRBJ1-1,TRBV19,16,TRBD1,CASTPNNRGFGTEAFF,TGTGCCAGTACTCCGAATAACAGGGGATTTGGCACTGAAGCTTTCTTT
-,TRBJ2-5,TRBV2,12,-,CASRQGQETQYF,TGTGCCAGCAGACAGGGCCAAGAGACCCAGTACTTC
few,TRBJ1-1,TRBV6-2/TRBV6-3,16,-,CASSYPPWPVGTEAFF,TGTGCCAGCAGTTACCCCCCGTGGCCGGTGGGCACTGAAGCTTTCTTT
-,TRBJ2-1,TRBV19,16,TRBD2,CASSTYSGGAHNEQFF,TGTGCCAGTAGTACGTATAGCGGGGGGGCCCACAATGAGCAGTTCTTC
-,TRBJ1-1,TRBV7-9,14,TRBD1,CASSETGGRTEAFF,TGTGCCAGCAGCGAAACAGGGGGAAGGACTGAAGCTTTCTTT
once,TRBJ1-5,TRBV19,15,-,CASRVPGGSNQPQHF,TGTGCCAGTAGGGTACCGGGGGGTAGCAATCAGCCCCAGCATTTT
-,TRBJ1-2,TRBV19,15,TRBD1,CASSIAGTGVYGYTF,TGTGCCAGTAGTATAGCCGGGACAGGGGTCTATGGCTACACCTTC
-,TRBJ2-1,TRBV4-1,17,-,CASSQTTTVNGYNEQFF,TGCGCCAGCAGCCAAACCACCACGGTCAACGGGTACAATGAGCAGTTCTTC
once,TRBJ1-1,TRBV7-3,13,-,CASGETVDTEAFF,TGTGCCAGCGGGGAGACAGTAGACACTGAAGCTTTCTTT
-,TRBJ2-1,TRBV9,16,TRBD2,CASSPSSGRADNEQFF,TGTGCCAGCAGCCCAAGTAGCGGGAGGGCAGACAATGAGCAGTTCTTC
-,TRBJ2-7,TRBV12-5,13,-,CASVHREGYEQYF,TGTGCTAGTGTTCACAGGGAAGGGTACGAGCAGTACTTC
-,TRBJ2-5,TRBV7-2,14,TRBD2,CASSAGVLQETQYF,TGTGCCAGCAGCGCGGGGGTTCTCCAAGAGACCCAGTACTTC
-,TRBJ2-7,TRBV9,14,-,CASSVSGVGSEQYF,TGTGCCAGCAGCGTATCGGGGGTAGGATCCGAGCAGTACTTC
-,TRBJ2-7,TRBV4-3,15,TRBD1,CASSLSRDSAYEQYF,TGCGCCAGCAGCCTATCCCGGGACAGTGCCTACGAGCAGTACTTC
-,TRBJ1-1,TRBV9,14,-,CASSVEGSNTEAFF,TGTGCCAGCAGCGTAGAGGGTTCGAACACTGAAGCTTTCTTT
medium-sized,TRBJ2-5,TRBV19,15,TRBD1,CASKPGYRGQETQYF,TGTGCCAGTAAACCCGGATACAGGGGGCAAGAGACCCAGTACTTC
-,TRBJ1-6,TRBV12-3/TRBV12-4,13,-,CASSLHPTITLHF,TGTGCCAGCAGTTTACACCCGACAATCACCCTCCACTTT
-,TRBJ2-5,TRBV4-1,14,-,CASSHPGIDETQYF,TGCGCCAGCAGCCATCCCGGGATAGACGAGACCCAGTACTTC
once,TRBJ2-7,TRBV28,15,-,CASSLQGFSSYEQYF,TGTGCCAGCAGTTTACAGGGGTTCAGCTCCTACGAGCAGTACTTC
-,TRBJ1-1,TRBV12-3/TRBV12-4,13,-,CASSLYSLSEAFF,TGTGCCAGCAGTTTATATTCGTTATCTGAAGCTTTCTTT
-,TRBJ1-4,TRBV6-5,15,-,CASSYRRGRDEKLFF,TGTGCCAGCAGTTACCGCCGGGGCCGAGATGAAAAACTGTTTTTT
-,TRBJ2-7,TRBV7-8,15,-,CASSLALGPGYEQYF,TGTGCCAGCAGCTTGGCCCTGGGACCGGGTTACGAGCAGTACTTC
-,TRBJ2-5,TRBV6-1,15,-,CASSEVPGARETQYF,TGTGCCAGCAGTGAAGTCCCCGGAGCGAGGGAGACCCAGTACTTC
-,TRBJ2-3,TRBV6-6,14,TRBD1,CASTEGQGTDTQYF,TGTGCCAGCACCGAAGGACAGGGCACAGATACGCAGTATTTT
-,TRBJ1-2,TRBV23-1,16,-,CASSQCKRPVNYGYTF,TGCGCCAGCAGTCAATGTAAACGTCCGGTTAACTATGGCTACACCTTC
-,TRBJ1-4,TRBV5-1,16,TRBD1,CASSSGTGATNEKLFF,TGCGCCAGCAGCTCCGGGACAGGGGCAACTAATGAAAAACTGTTTTTT
-,TRBJ1-1,TRBV3-1/TRBV3-2,14,-,CASSQRSQYTEAFF,TGTGCCAGCAGCCAAAGATCCCAATACACTGAAGCTTTCTTT
-,TRBJ2-2,TRBV3-1/TRBV3-2,17,TRBD2,CASTGRLAGGRTGELFF,TGTGCCAGCACCGGACGGCTAGCGGGGGGGAGGACCGGGGAGCTGTTTTTT
-,TRBJ2-1,TRBV5-4,16,-,CASSLWGGDFYNEQFF,TGTGCCAGCAGCTTGTGGGGCGGTGACTTCTACAATGAGCAGTTCTTC
-,TRBJ1-5,TRBV10-2,13,TRBD1,CASSTDRVQPQHF,TGCGCCAGCAGTACTGACAGGGTTCAGCCCCAGCATTTT
-,TRBJ2-2,TRBV7-3,14,-,CASSANSGSGELFF,TGTGCCAGCAGCGCGAACTCAGGTTCCGGGGAGCTGTTTTTT
-,TRBJ1-3,TRBV18,16,TRBD1,CASSPLSGTGDVPIYF,TGTGCCAGCTCACCCCTTTCCGGGACAGGGGACGTCCCCATATATTTT